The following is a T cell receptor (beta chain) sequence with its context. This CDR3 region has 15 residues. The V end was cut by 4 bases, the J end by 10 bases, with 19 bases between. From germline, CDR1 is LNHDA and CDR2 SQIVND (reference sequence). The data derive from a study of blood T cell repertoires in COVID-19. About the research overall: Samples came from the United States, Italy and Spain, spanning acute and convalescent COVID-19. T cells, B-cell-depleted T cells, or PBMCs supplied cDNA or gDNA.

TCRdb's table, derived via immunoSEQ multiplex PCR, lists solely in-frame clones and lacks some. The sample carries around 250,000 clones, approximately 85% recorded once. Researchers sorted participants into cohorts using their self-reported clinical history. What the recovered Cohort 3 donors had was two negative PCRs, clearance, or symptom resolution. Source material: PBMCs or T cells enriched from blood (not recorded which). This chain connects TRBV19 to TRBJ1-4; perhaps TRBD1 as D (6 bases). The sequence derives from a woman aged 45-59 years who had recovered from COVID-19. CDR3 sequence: CASSNTGQRGGKLFF. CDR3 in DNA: TGTGCCAGTAGTAACACCGGACAGCGGGGAGGAAAACTGTTTTTT. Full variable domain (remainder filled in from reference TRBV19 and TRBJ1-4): DGGITQSPKYLFRKEGQNVTLSCEQNLNHDAMYWYRQDPGQGLRLIYYSQIVNDFQKGDIAEGYSVSREKKESFPLTVTSAQKNPTAFYLCASSNTGQRGGKLFFGSGTQLSVL.